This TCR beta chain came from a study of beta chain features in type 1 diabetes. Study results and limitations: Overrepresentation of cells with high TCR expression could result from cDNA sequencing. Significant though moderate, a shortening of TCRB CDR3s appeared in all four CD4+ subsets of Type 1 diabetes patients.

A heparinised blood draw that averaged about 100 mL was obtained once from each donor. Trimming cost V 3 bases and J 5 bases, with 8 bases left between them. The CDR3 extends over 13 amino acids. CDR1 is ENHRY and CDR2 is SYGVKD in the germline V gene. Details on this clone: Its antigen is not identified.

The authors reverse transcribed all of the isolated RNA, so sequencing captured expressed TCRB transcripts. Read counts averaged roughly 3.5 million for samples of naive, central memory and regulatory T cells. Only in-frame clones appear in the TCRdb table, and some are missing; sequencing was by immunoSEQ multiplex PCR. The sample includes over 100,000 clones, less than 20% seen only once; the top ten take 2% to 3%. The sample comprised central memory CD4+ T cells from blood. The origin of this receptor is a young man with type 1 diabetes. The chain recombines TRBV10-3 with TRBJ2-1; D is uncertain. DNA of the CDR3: TGTGCCATCAGTGATAAAGGAGACAATGAGCAGTTCTTC. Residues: CAISDKGDNEQFF.